These 21 T cell receptor beta chains were all obtained from the same sample, sequenced in a study of molecular identifiers for immune sequencing clone quantification. From the PCR reads, TCRdb called clonotypes with MiXCR, one entry per CDR3 protein. The sample has under 100,000 distinct CDR3 sequences, 25% seen once. The specimen was naive CD8+ T cells from blood, with Jurkat cell RNA spiked in. The subset is: FACS-sorted CD8+CD4-CCR7+CD45RA+ naive T cells. All receptors derive from a human donor in good health. Some libraries in this study had Jurkat cell RNA spiked in.

As concerns this clonotype: One base away lies a much larger clone, so this may be a sequencing read error. The V and J genes are TRBV5-3 and TRBJ2-7; 8 bases are shared with TRBD2. TRBV5-3 is filed as an ORF, its function uncertain. The CDR3 sequence is 14 residues long. As DNA, the CDR3 is TGTGCCAGCAGCTTCAGCGGGAGTACCCACGGGCAGTACTTC. Protein product: CASSFSGSTHGQYF.

A few counts support this clonotype. The genes are TRBV7-9 and TRBJ1-1; TRBD1 aligns across 8 bases. Germline CDR1 and CDR2: SEHNR and FQNEAQ (reference sequence). V was pared by 5 bases and J by 1 base, with 6 bases of the junction left unmatched. The CDR3 has 15 residues. For the CDR3, the DNA is TGTGCCAGCAGCCCCCCGGACAGGGAGAACACTGAAGCTTTCTTT. It yields the protein CASSPPDRENTEAFF.

Concerning this clonotype: This may come from a read error, since a much larger clone is one base off. The chain recombines TRBV6-2 or TRBV6-3 with TRBJ1-1; D may be TRBD1 (5 bases). Germline loops: CDR1 MNHEY, CDR2 SVGEGT. The CDR3 is 13 amino acids. The CDR3: CASSPQDDTEALF. CDR3 DNA: TGTGCCAGCAGTCCACAGGATGACACTGAAGCTCTCTTT.

The chain recombines TRBV7-8 with TRBJ2-3, with a weak D call TRBD2 (7 bases). This CDR3 has 17 amino acids. CDR1 is SGHVS, CDR2 FQNEAQ, per germline. Trimming cost V 5 bases and J 3 bases, with 21 bases left between them. CDR3 amino acids: CASSPLVIGGATDTQYF. The CDR3 nucleotides are TGTGCCAGCAGCCCCCTTGTGATTGGGGGGGCGACAGATACGCAGTATTTT.

This chain connects TRBV3-1 to TRBJ2-1; the D gene is possibly TRBD2 (5 bases). The CDR3 runs 15 residues. CDR1 and CDR2 (germline): LGHDT, YNNKEL (reference sequence). Trimming removed 1 base from V and 7 bases from J, with 14 bases in between. CDR3 DNA: TGTGCCAGCAGCCAAGTGTCGGACTCTCGGAATGAGCAGTTCTTC. Protein sequence: CASSQVSDSRNEQFF.

This clonotype was seen many times. This chain links TRBV14 with TRBJ2-4; tentatively, D is TRBD2 (5 bases). The V end lost 5 bases, the J end lost 5 bases, and 16 bases lay between the germline ends. CDR3 length equals 15 residues. CDR1 is SGHDN and CDR2 is FVKESK in the germline V gene. The CDR3 DNA follows: TGTGCCAGCAGCACGGGCGGCGGAGGCGAAAACATTCAGTACTTC. Translation: CASSTGGGGENIQYF.

The CDR3 DNA follows: TGTGCCAGCAGTTTAGTGTCGGGGCCTAATGAAAAACTGTTTTTT. This translates into CASSLVSGPNEKLFF. V gene TRBV12-3 or TRBV12-4 combines with J gene TRBJ1-4, with D possibly matching TRBD1 (5 bases). The V and J ends lost 1 base and 3 bases respectively, with 9 bases between them. The CDR3 is 15 residues long.

This clonotype has just a few counts. This rearrangement joins TRBV10-3 to TRBJ1-3, with 7 bases aligning to TRBD1. V lost 4 bases and J lost 2; bases outside the gene matches: 14. The CDR3 loop spans 18 amino acids. Germline V gene lookup returns CDR1 ENHRY and CDR2 SYGVKD. The DNA for the CDR3 is TGTGCCATCAGTGCAACGACTCAGGGGGACTTTACTGGAAACACCATATATTTT. It encodes CAISATTQGDFTGNTIYF.

This clonotype was observed at least ten times. This chain uses TRBV12-3 or TRBV12-4 with TRBJ1-5; D remains unclear. This CDR3 is built from 16 residues. V was clipped by 6 bases and J by 3 bases, with 18 bases between them. CDR3 loop: CASSPSLSSPNQPQHF. CDR3 DNA sequence: TGTGCCAGCAGCCCCTCTCTTTCCAGCCCCAATCAGCCCCAGCATTTT.

This clonotype was observed a few times. The chain recombines TRBV4-2 with TRBJ2-7; the match to TRBD2 covers 7 bases. V lost 1 base to trimming and J lost 0 bases; unmatched junction nucleotides: 6. The CDR3 has 16 residues. CDR1 LGHNA and CDR2 YNFKEQ come from the germline V gene. DNA for the CDR3: TGTGCCAGCAGCCAAGTGGCTAGCGGCAGCTCCTACGAGCAGTACTTC. As protein: CASSQVASGSSYEQYF.

This clonotype was seen many times. The chain uses TRBV6-5 and TRBJ2-4, with TRBD1 as a possible D gene (5 bases). CDR3 size: 17 residues. V lost 5 bases, J lost 0 bases, and 17 bases lay in between. The germline V gene encodes CDR1 MNHEY and CDR2 SVGAGI. The CDR3 is CASSARPDSRAKNIQYF. CDR3 nucleotide sequence: TGTGCCAGCAGTGCCAGACCCGACAGCCGAGCCAAAAACATTCAGTACTTC.

This chain joins TRBV12-3 or TRBV12-4 and TRBJ2-3; D unclear. The CDR3 totals 14 residues. Deletions cut 7 bases from V and 4 bases from J, with 15 bases between. The CDR3 DNA reads TGTGCCAGCATTTCGACACAGAGCGCAGATACGCAGTATTTT. Residues: CASISTQSADTQYF.

The rearrangement links TRBV5-1 to TRBJ1-1; TRBD1 is a possible D gene (6 bases). The germline V and J ends were trimmed by 2 bases and 0 bases, with 14 bases remaining between them. There are 16 residues in the CDR3. The germline gives CDR1 SGHRS, CDR2 YFSETQ. CDR3 protein: CASSLKGRGMNTEAFF. The CDR3 DNA follows: TGCGCCAGCAGCTTAAAGGGCAGGGGCATGAACACTGAAGCTTTCTTT.

This clonotype was counted many times. CDR3 bases: TGCGCCAGCAGCCCGCAGGTTGGAGACAGGGGAGGCGAGCAGTACTTC. Protein sequence: CASSPQVGDRGGEQYF. The chain recombines TRBV4-1 with TRBJ2-7; TRBD1 aligns across 8 bases. With V trimmed by 4 bases and J by 6 bases, 14 bases remained unmatched. CDR1 is MGHRA, CDR2 YSYEKL, per germline. This CDR3 is 16 amino acids long.

On this clonotype: Just one base apart from a much larger clone, this may be a read error. The CDR3 does not end in the conserved phenylalanine or tryptophan, so this is likely a read error. V and J are TRBV2 and TRBJ2-6, with 9 bases matching TRBD2. The V and J ends lost 0 bases and 3 bases, in that order; junction bases with no gene match: 6. CDR1 and CDR2 (germline): SNHLY, FYNNEI. The CDR3 covers 18 residues. CDR3 loop: CASSEAPAGGIGANVLTY. CDR3 nucleotides: TGTGCCAGCAGTGAAGCGCCAGCGGGGGGTATTGGGGCCAACGTCCTGACTTAC.

This clonotype was seen a few times. This chain connects TRBV15 to TRBJ2-1; no definite D call. The CDR3 contains 13 residues. With 0 bases removed from V and 5 bases from J, the gap between germline ends came to 5 bases. CDR1 is LNHNV, CDR2 YYDKDF, per germline (reference sequence). The DNA of the CDR3 is TGTGCCACCAGCAGAGATAGCCACAATGAGCAGTTCTTC. Its translation: CATSRDSHNEQFF. The complete variable domain, with remaining parts taken from reference TRBV15 and TRBJ2-1, reads DAMVIQNPRYQVTQFGKPVTLSCSQTLNHNVMYWYQQKSSQAPKLLFHYYDKDFNNEADTPDNFQSRRPNTSFCFLDIRSPGLGDTAMYLCATSRDSHNEQFFGPGTRLTVL.

V gene TRBV27 combines with J gene TRBJ2-1; D gene unclear. With 5 bases removed from V and 0 bases from J, the gap between germline ends came to 8 bases. Germline CDR1 reads MNHEY; CDR2 reads SMNVEV (reference sequence). The CDR3 sequence is 14 residues long. Here the CDR3 reads CASSDSLSYNEQFF. In nucleotides, the CDR3 is TGTGCCAGCAGTGACTCACTCTCCTACAATGAGCAGTTCTTC.

The V gene is TRBV12-3 or TRBV12-4, the J gene TRBJ1-1; tentatively, D is TRBD1 (6 bases). CDR3 length equals 14 residues. Trimming took off 5 bases at V and 7 bases at J, with 17 bases between the two ends. Here the CDR3 reads CASSQLIRGDEAFF. The CDR3 coding sequence is TGTGCCAGCAGTCAACTAATAAGGGGGGATGAAGCTTTCTTT.

Turning to this clonotype: A much larger clone sits a single nucleotide away, making a read error possible. The chain is built from TRBV13 and TRBJ1-3, with D possibly TRBD1 on 6 matching bases. Germline lookup yields CDR1 PRHDT and CDR2 FYEKMQ (reference sequence). The CDR3 length is 15 residues. As DNA, the CDR3 is TGTGCCAGCAGTCCCGCAGGGGCGATTGGAAACACCACATATTTT. It is translated as CASSPAGAIGNTTYF.

This clonotype appeared a few times. The V call is TRBV27, the J call TRBJ2-1; D gene uncertain. Germline lookup yields CDR1 MNHEY and CDR2 SMNVEV (reference sequence). Trimming stripped 5 bases from V and 0 bases from J, with 14 bases between. CDR3 size: 16 residues. The CDR3 bases are TGTGCCAGCAGTCCTAATACGGTGAGCTCCTACAATGAGCAGTTCTTC. It yields the protein CASSPNTVSSYNEQFF.

The J gene is TRBJ2-6, the V gene TRBV9, with D possibly being TRBD2 (5 bases). Per the germline V gene, CDR1 is SGDLS and CDR2 is YYNGEE. The V end lost 0 bases, the J end lost 1 base, and 5 bases lay between the germline ends. The CDR3 extends over 15 amino acids. The CDR3 is CASSVAGSGANVLTF. CDR3 nucleotides: TGTGCCAGCAGCGTAGCGGGATCTGGGGCCAACGTCCTGACTTTC.